The clone carrying this T cell receptor (beta chain) was seen a single time. PCR involved 60 Vbeta and 13 Jbeta primers. The assay was immunoSEQ multiplex PCR, and TCRdb's table has in-frame clones only and misses some. The sample contains some 98,000 clones, about 83% of which appear only once. Germline lookup yields CDR1 SGHRS and CDR2 YFSETQ. The junction had 15 bases not matched to a gene; V was cut back by 5 bases and J by 4 bases. The CDR3 loop spans 18 amino acids. This entry is derived from a study of cytomegalovirus exposure and HLA in healthy donors. The wider study: Some 85 million unique TCRs from HLA-typed donors were held in an early data release.

Material for sequencing was PBMCs. The receptor comes from a female donor in good health and CMV-seropositive. J is TRBJ1-1 and V is TRBV5-1, with TRBD1 identical over 12 bases. The CDR3: CASRFEGDRGRVGTEAFF. The CDR3 nucleotides read TGCGCCAGCAGATTTGAGGGGGACAGGGGGCGTGTGGGCACTGAAGCTTTCTTT.